The clone carrying this T cell receptor beta chain occurred many times. The antigen remains unidentified. Trimming pared 5 bases from V and 6 bases from J, leaving 11 bases between. Germline V gives CDR1 MDHEN, CDR2 SYDVKM. The CDR3 has 13 residues. CDR3 regions of TCR beta were amplified from RNA transcripts. A first-round RT-PCR used HTBI primers, followed by a second-round multiplex PCR. From the multiplex PCR reads, TCRdb called clonotypes with MiXCR, one entry per CDR3 protein. Of a few hundred thousand distinct CDR3 sequences listed, around 21% are singletons. Ophthalmopathy absent within 18 months of follow-up marked hyperthyroidism as stable. The PBMCs had their origin in approximately 10 ml of fresh peripheral blood. This record belongs to a study of Graves' ophthalmopathy and Graves' hyperthyroidism. Background on the study: Sampling took place at initial diagnosis, with peripheral blood obtained before any treatment. Study results and caveats: Thyroid clonotypes that were expanded above 0.001 frequency mostly also appeared in blood.

The TCR comes from a woman under 30 with stable Graves' hyperthyroidism. Sequencing used peripheral blood. The rearrangement uses TRBV28 and TRBJ1-5, with D hard to call. CDR3 region: CASSQPPIQPQHF. CDR3 DNA: TGTGCCAGCAGTCAGCCTCCAATTCAGCCCCAGCATTTT.